This T cell receptor (beta chain) came from a study of T cell responses to AZD1222 COVID-19 vaccine. About this clone: What it recognizes is unknown.

From germline, CDR1 is ENHRY and CDR2 SYGVKD. V lost 6 bases and J lost 1; bases outside the gene matches: 4. The CDR3 totals 15 residues. Data came from immunoSEQ multiplex PCR; TCRdb stores just in-frame clones and leaves some out. The profile shows some 150,000 clones, about 82% of them singletons. Regarding the study as a whole: Receipt of two AZD1222 doses was followed by a rise in Spike-specific TCR breadth and depth.

The clonotype comes from an adult who received the MenACWY meningococcal vaccine as a control. The chain carries TRBV10-3 and TRBJ2-3, with 10 bases identical to TRBD2. The material was peripheral blood, obtained 28 days after the second dose of the MenACWY control vaccine. The CDR3 loop reads CAIRTLAGGTDTQYF. The CDR3 DNA reads TGTGCCATCAGAACCCTAGCGGGAGGCACAGATACGCAGTATTTT.